Sequencing of this T cell receptor (beta chain) was carried out in a study of cytomegalovirus exposure and HLA in healthy donors. Notes on the study in general: Accurate HLA-A and HLA-B prediction from TCR beta sequences was reported for most subjects.

CDR3 length: 11 amino acids. Germline values: CDR1 LNHDA, CDR2 SQIVND (reference sequence). V lost 3 bases and J 8 bases, leaving 4 bases between the germline ends. A word on this clone: Its antigen is not known.

The primer mix had 60 Vbeta and 13 Jbeta primers. Assay: immunoSEQ multiplex PCR; the TCRdb copy retains only in-frame clones and omits some. The table records 150,000 or so clones, around two thirds of them present only once. V gene TRBV19 combines with J gene TRBJ1-4; D is undetermined. The TCR sequence derives from a woman aged 55 to 70 in good health and CMV-seropositive. Source material: PBMCs. The CDR3 spells CASSIREKLFF. CDR3 in DNA: TGTGCCAGTAGTATCCGGGAAAAACTGTTTTTT.